This passage covers 8 T cell receptor beta chains from one sample sequenced in a study of blood T cell repertoires in COVID-19. Libraries were prepared by immunoSEQ multiplex PCR; TCRdb keeps only in-frame clonotypes and omits some of them. The data contain fewer than 400,000 clones, around nine tenths of them singletons. Material: peripheral blood. The receptors here all came from a young woman with COVID-19, enrolled during active disease.

The chain uses TRBV27 and TRBJ1-5, with a weak D call TRBD1 (5 bases). The CDR3 sequence is 14 residues long. V was cut by 5 bases and J by 2 bases, with 10 bases left in between. Germline V lookup: CDR1 MNHEY, CDR2 SMNVEV (reference sequence). The CDR3 reads CASSPGHGNQPQHF. DNA of the CDR3: TGTGCCAGCAGTCCCGGACACGGCAATCAGCCCCAGCATTTT.

In its sample, this clone was seen many times. CDR3 amino acids: CASSQGAGLAPLHF. In DNA form, the CDR3 reads TGTGCCAGCAGCCAAGGGGCAGGGCTGGCACCCCTCCACTTT. J is TRBJ1-6 and V is TRBV3-1 (or the pseudogene TRBV3-2); tentatively, D is TRBD1 (5 bases). CDR3 size: 14 residues. With 1 base removed from V and 11 bases from J, the gap between germline ends came to 12 bases. Germline-derived CDR1 and CDR2 are LGHDT and YNNKEL (reference sequence).

This rearrangement joins TRBV7-9 to TRBJ2-2; maybe TRBD1 (5 bases). In germline, CDR1 is SEHNR, CDR2 FQNEAQ (reference sequence). Trimming shortened V by 5 bases and J by 8 bases, and 9 bases separated the two germline ends. This CDR3 region has 12 residues. DNA for the CDR3: TGTGCCAGCAGCGCCGCAGGGGGGGAGCTGTTTTTT. Translating it yields CASSAAGGELFF.

This chain connects TRBV5-1 to TRBJ1-1, with D unresolved. V was cut by 4 bases and J by 3 bases, with 13 bases left in between. Germline CDR1 and CDR2: SGHRS and YFSETQ. The CDR3 is made up of 14 amino acids. DNA of the CDR3: TGCGCCAGCAGCCCGACGGTTCGGGACACTGAAGCTTTCTTT. Its protein product is CASSPTVRDTEAFF. The variable domain in full, completed from reference TRBV5-1 and TRBJ1-1, reads KAGVTQTPRYLIKTRGQQVTLSCSPISGHRSVSWYQQTPGQGLQFLFEYFSETQRNKGNFPGRFSGRQFSNSRSEMNVSTLELGDSALYLCASSPTVRDTEAFFGQGTRLTVV.

J is TRBJ1-2 and V is TRBV4-1; D ambiguous. The CDR3 contains 15 residues. Germline V gives CDR1 MGHRA, CDR2 YSYEKL. Trimming took 0 bases from V and 0 from J, leaving 8 bases between them. The chain's CDR3 is CASSQEAETNYGYTF. The CDR3 nucleotides read TGCGCCAGCAGCCAAGAGGCAGAAACTAACTATGGCTACACCTTC.

The chain uses TRBV7-6 and TRBJ2-1; the match to TRBD2 covers 13 bases. Trimming at V came to 3 bases and at J to 3 bases, leaving 5 bases not matched to a gene. Germline V gene data show CDR1 as SGHVS and CDR2 as FNYEAQ. This CDR3 is built from 17 residues. CDR3 sequence (DNA): TGTGCCAGCAGCTTGGGACTAGCGGGGCCCATCTACAATGAGCAGTTCTTC. Translating gives CASSLGLAGPIYNEQFF.

V is TRBV6-1 and J is TRBJ1-6; possibly TRBD1 for D (6 bases). Per the germline V gene, CDR1 is MNHNS and CDR2 is SASEGT. The ends were cut back, 0 bases at V and 7 bases at J, with 13 bases in the middle. CDR3 length equals 16 residues. The chain's CDR3 is CASSEAEGVRNSPLHF. The CDR3 bases are TGTGCCAGCAGTGAAGCCGAGGGGGTGAGAAATTCACCCCTCCACTTT.

The chain joins TRBV27 to TRBJ2-3, with 8 nucleotides matching TRBD2. The CDR3 sequence is 15 residues long. Unmatched junction bases numbered 4, after V lost 0 bases and J lost 5 bases. Germline V gene data show CDR1 as MNHEY and CDR2 as SMNVEV (reference sequence). In nucleotides, the CDR3 is TGTGCCAGCAGTTTATCCGATCGGGGGGGAGATACGCAGTATTTT. Its protein is CASSLSDRGGDTQYF.